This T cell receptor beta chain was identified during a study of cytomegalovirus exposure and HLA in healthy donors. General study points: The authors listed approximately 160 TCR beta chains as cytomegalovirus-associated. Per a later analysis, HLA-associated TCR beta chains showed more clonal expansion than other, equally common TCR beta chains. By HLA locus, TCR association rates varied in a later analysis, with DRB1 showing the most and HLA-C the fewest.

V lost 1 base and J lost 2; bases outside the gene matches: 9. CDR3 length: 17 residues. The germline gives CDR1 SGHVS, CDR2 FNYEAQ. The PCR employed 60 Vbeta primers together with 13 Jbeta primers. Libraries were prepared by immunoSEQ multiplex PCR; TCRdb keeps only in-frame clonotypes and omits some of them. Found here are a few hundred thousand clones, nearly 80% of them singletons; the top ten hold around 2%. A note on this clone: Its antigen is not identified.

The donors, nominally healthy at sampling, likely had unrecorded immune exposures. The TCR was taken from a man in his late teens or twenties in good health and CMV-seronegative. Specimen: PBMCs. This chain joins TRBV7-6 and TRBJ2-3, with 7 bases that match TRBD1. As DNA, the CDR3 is TGTGCCAGCAGCTTAGGGCTCACAGGGGATTCCACAGATACGCAGTATTTT. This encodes CASSLGLTGDSTDTQYF. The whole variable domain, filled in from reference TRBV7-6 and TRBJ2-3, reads GAGVSQSPRYKVTKRGQDVALRCDPISGHVSLYWYRQALGQGPEFLTYFNYEAQQDKSGLPNDRFSAERPEGSISTLTIQRTEQRDSAMYRCASSLGLTGDSTDTQYFGPGTRLTVL.